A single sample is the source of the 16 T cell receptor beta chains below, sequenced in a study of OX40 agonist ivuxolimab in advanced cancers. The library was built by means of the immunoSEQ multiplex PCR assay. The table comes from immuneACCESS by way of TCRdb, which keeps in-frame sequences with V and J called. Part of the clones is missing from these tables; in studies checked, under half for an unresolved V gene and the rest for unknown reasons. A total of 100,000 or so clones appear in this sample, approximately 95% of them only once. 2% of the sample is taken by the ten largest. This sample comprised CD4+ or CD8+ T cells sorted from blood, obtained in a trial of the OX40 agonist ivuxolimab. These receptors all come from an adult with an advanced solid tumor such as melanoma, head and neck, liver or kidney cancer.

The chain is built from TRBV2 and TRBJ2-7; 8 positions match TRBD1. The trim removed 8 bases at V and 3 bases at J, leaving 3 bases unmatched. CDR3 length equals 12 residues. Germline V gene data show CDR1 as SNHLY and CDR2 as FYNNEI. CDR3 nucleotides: TGTGCCAGCGCGGACAGGGACTACGAGCAGTACTTC. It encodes CASADRDYEQYF. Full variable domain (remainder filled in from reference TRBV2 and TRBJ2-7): EPEVTQTPSHQVTQMGQEVILRCVPISNHLYFYWYRQILGQKVEFLVSFYNNEISEKSEIFDDQFSVERPDGSNFTLKIRSTKLEDSAMYFCASADRDYEQYFGPGTRLTVT.

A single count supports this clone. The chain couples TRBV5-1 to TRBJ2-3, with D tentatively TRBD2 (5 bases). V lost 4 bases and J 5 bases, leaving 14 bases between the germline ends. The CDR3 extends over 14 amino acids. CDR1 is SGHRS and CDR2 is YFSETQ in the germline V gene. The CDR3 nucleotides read TGCGCCAGCAGCCCCGGTCTAGCTGTAGATACGCAGTATTTT. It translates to CASSPGLAVDTQYF.

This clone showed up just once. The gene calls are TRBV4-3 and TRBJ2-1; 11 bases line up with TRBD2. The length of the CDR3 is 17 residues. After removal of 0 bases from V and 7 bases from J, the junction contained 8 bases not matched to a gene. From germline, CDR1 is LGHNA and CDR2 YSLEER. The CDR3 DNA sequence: TGCGCCAGCAGCCAAGATGGGGCTAGCGGGAGGTATAATGAGCAGTTCTTC. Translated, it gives CASSQDGASGRYNEQFF.

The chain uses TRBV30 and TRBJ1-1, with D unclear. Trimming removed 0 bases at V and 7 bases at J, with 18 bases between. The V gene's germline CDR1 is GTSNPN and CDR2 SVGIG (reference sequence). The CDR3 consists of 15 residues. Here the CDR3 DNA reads TGTGCCTGGAGTGTACTTGCGGGCAAACAAGATGAAGCTTTCTTT. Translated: CAWSVLAGKQDEAFF.

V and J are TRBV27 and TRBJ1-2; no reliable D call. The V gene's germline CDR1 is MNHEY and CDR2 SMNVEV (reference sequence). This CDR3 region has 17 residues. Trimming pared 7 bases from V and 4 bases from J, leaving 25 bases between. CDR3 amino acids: CASTATPDARVGYGYTF. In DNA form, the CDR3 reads TGTGCCAGCACCGCCACCCCGGACGCCCGGGTGGGCTATGGCTACACCTTC.

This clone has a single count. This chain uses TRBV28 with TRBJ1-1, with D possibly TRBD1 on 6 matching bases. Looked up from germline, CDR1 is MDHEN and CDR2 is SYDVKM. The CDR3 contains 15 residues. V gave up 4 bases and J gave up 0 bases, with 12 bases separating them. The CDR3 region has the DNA TGTGCCAGCAGTTCATGGGGGCTCATGAACACTGAAGCTTTCTTT. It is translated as CASSSWGLMNTEAFF.

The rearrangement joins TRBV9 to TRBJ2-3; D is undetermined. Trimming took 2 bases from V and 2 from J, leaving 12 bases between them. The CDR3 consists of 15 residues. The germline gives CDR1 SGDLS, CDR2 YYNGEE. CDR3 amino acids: CASSVGLRSTDTQYF. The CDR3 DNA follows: TGTGCCAGCAGCGTCGGCTTAAGGTCCACAGATACGCAGTATTTT.

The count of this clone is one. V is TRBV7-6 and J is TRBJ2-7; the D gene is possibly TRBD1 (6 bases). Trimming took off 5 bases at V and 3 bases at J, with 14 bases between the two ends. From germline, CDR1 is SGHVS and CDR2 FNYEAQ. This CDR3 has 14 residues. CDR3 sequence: CASSPSGHYYEQYF. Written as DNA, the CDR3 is TGTGCCAGCAGCCCGTCGGGACACTACTACGAGCAGTACTTC.

The CDR3 protein is CASSVIRQGAYEQYF. The CDR3 DNA sequence: TGTGCCAGCAGTGTAATAAGACAGGGGGCCTACGAGCAGTACTTC. This chain joins TRBV28 and TRBJ2-7; TRBD1 agrees at 9 bases. Germline lookup yields CDR1 MDHEN and CDR2 SYDVKM. The CDR3 spans 15 residues. Unmatched junction bases numbered 7, after V lost 5 bases and J lost 2 bases.

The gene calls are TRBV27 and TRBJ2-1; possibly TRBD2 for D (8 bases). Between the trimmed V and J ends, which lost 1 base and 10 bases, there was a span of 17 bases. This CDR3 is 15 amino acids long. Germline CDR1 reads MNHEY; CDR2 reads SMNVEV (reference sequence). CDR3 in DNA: TGTGCCAGCAGTTTATACGAGGGGGCGGGAGGAGAGCAGTTCTTC. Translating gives CASSLYEGAGGEQFF.

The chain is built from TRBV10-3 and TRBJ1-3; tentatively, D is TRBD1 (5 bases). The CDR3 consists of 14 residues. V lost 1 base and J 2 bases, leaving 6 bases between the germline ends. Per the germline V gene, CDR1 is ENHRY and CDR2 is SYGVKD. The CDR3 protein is CAISEFRAGNTIYF. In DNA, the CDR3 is TGTGCCATCAGTGAGTTCAGGGCTGGAAACACCATATATTTT.

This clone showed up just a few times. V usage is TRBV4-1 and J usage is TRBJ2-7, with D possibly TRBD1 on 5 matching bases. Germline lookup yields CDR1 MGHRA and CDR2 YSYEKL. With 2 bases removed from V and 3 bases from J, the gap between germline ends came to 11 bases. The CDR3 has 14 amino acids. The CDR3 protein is CASSQQGYGYEQYF. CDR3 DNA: TGCGCCAGCAGCCAACAGGGTTATGGCTACGAGCAGTACTTC.

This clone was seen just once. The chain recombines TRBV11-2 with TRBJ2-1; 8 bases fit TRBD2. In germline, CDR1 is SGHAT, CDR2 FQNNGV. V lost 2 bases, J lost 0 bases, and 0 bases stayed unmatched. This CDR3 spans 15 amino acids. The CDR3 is CASSLLAGSYNEQFF. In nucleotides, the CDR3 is TGTGCCAGCAGCTTACTAGCGGGCTCCTACAATGAGCAGTTCTTC.

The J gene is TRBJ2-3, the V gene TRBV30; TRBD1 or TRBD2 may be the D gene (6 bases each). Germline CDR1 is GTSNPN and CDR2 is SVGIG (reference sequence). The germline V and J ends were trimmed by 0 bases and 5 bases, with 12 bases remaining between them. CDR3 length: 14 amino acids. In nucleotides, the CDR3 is TGTGCCTGGAGTGTAAGGGGGGCAGAAGATACGCAGTATTTT. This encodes CAWSVRGAEDTQYF.

In DNA form, the CDR3 reads TGCGCCAGCAGTCAAGACGTGGGCTCTGGGGCCAACGTCCTGACTTTC. Its translation: CASSQDVGSGANVLTF. The V gene is TRBV23-1, the J gene TRBJ2-6, with unresolved D. TRBV23-1 has ORF status, its function being uncertain. Trimming cost V 2 bases and J 0 bases, with 8 bases left between them. There are 16 residues in the CDR3.

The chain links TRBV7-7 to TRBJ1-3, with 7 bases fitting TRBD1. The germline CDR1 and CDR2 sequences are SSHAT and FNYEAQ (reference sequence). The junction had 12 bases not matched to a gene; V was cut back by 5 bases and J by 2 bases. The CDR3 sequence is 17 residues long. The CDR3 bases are TGTGCCAGCAGCCCTACCCCCGAACAGGGGCCTGGAAACACCATATATTTT. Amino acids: CASSPTPEQGPGNTIYF. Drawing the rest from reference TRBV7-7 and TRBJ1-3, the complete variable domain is GAGVSQSPRYKVTKRGQDVTLRCDPISSHATLYWYQQALGQGPEFLTYFNYEAQPDKSGLPSDRFSAERPEGSISTLTIQRTEQRDSAMYRCASSPTPEQGPGNTIYFGEGSWLTVV.